This TCR beta chain stems from a study of tumor-infiltrating lymphocytes in oesophageal squamous cell carcinoma. Trimming shortened V by 6 bases and J by 11 bases, and 34 bases separated the two germline ends. This CDR3 has 18 residues. The germline V gene has CDR1 MNHGY and CDR2 SAAAGT. TCRdb re-analysed the PCR reads in MiXCR, keeping a single row per CDR3 protein. The table has about 20,000 distinct CDR3 sequences, 30% to 45% seen once. Sequences were obtained from esophageal tumor tissue. The origin of this receptor is a male donor with esophageal squamous cell carcinoma. The gene calls are TRBV6-8 and TRBJ2-5; D possibly uses TRBD1 or TRBD2 (6 bases each). Written as DNA, the CDR3 is TGTGCCAGCAGCGTTCTACCGGGGGCTCCGTCTAGCACAGATACGCAGTACTTC. It is translated as CASSVLPGAPSSTDTQYF.